The source of this T cell receptor beta chain is a study of blood T cell repertoires in COVID-19. In the study overall: The United States, Italy and Spain were the sources of the acute and convalescent COVID-19 samples. PBMCs, B-cell-depleted T cells, or T cells were the source of the cDNA or gDNA that made up the material.

Original handling: Amplification of reference gene primers provided the estimated nucleated cell counts. TCRdb keeps only in-frame clones here, not all; method: immunoSEQ multiplex PCR. The V and J calls and clone size were taken over from that table, and D and trimming were inferred from the DNA. The table includes approximately 160,000 clones, around four fifths detected once. V was trimmed by 3 bases and J by 5 bases, leaving 11 bases between them. The CDR3 has 14 residues. Looked up from germline, CDR1 is SGHAT and CDR2 is FQNNGV. Sequenced material: peripheral blood. The genes are TRBV11-2 and TRBJ1-5, with a tentative D call TRBD1 (5 bases). The TCR sequence derives from a woman older than 75 with active or convalescent COVID-19. The CDR3, as DNA: TGTGCCAGCAGCTTCTCGGGAGGGGATCAGCCCCAGCATTTT. It encodes CASSFSGGDQPQHF.